What follows are 29 T cell receptor beta chains derived from one specimen sequenced in a study of cytomegalovirus exposure and HLA in healthy donors. The PCR employed 60 Vbeta primers together with 13 Jbeta primers. Assay: immunoSEQ multiplex PCR; the TCRdb copy retains only in-frame clones and omits some. The sample comprises under 170,000 clones, roughly three quarters of which are singletons, and under 4% rests with the top ten. Source material: PBMCs. Source of these receptors: a human donor in good health.

The CDR3 loop reads CASRGLGGEQFF. CDR3 DNA: TGTGCCAGCAGGGGACTTGGAGGAGAGCAGTTCTTC. The chain has TRBV5-6 and TRBJ2-1; the D gene is possibly TRBD2 (6 bases). From germline, CDR1 is SGHDT and CDR2 YYEEEE. This CDR3 has 12 amino acids. V was pared by 5 bases and J by 10 bases, with 13 bases between.

The chain couples TRBV10-3 to TRBJ2-7, with 8 bases identical to TRBD1. Germline CDR1 reads ENHRY; CDR2 reads SYGVKD. The CDR3 is made up of 14 amino acids. Trimming removed 6 bases from V and 1 base from J; junction bases left unmatched: 5. The CDR3 nucleotides are TGTGCCATCAGCACAGGGGGGAGTTCCTACGAGCAGTACTTC. Translated: CAISTGGSSYEQYF.

The rearrangement uses TRBV27 and TRBJ1-1, with unresolved D. The germline V gene has CDR1 MNHEY and CDR2 SMNVEV (reference sequence). The CDR3 consists of 14 residues. V was pared by 9 bases and J by 0 bases, with 14 bases between. The chain's CDR3 is CASWREPMNTEAFF. CDR3 sequence (DNA): TGTGCCAGTTGGAGAGAACCCATGAACACTGAAGCTTTCTTT.

The table lists this clone with a count of one. This chain links TRBV28 with TRBJ2-5; weak D call: TRBD1 (6 bases). V was clipped by 2 bases and J by 5 bases, with 12 bases between them. The CDR3 contains 14 residues. The V gene's germline CDR1 is MDHEN and CDR2 SYDVKM. CDR3 sequence (DNA): TGTGCCAGCAGTTTAGGTGGGGGCTGGGAGACCCAGTACTTC. Translation gives CASSLGGGWETQYF.

Only one count was recorded for this clone. This CDR3 reads CASSFNNGRGPEGYTF. The CDR3 bases are TGTGCCAGCAGCTTTAATAACGGCAGGGGTCCGGAGGGCTACACCTTC. V and J are TRBV5-6 and TRBJ1-2; TRBD1 is a possible D gene (6 bases). V was pared by 2 bases and J by 8 bases, with 22 bases between. Germline V gives CDR1 SGHDT, CDR2 YYEEEE. The length of the CDR3 is 16 residues.

J is TRBJ1-2 and V is TRBV19; 10 positions agree with TRBD1. Germline CDR1 is LNHDA and CDR2 is SQIVND (reference sequence). Trimming at V came to 6 bases and at J to 9 bases, leaving 10 bases not matched to a gene. This CDR3 is 14 amino acids long. The DNA for the CDR3 is TGTGCCAGTAGCGAGACAGGGGGCGTCCGCAGCTACACCTTC. Translated, it gives CASSETGGVRSYTF.

This clone was detected once. This chain uses TRBV25-1 with TRBJ2-1; 7 bases agree with TRBD2. The CDR3 is 15 amino acids. Germline lookup yields CDR1 MGHDK and CDR2 SYGVNS. The junction had 8 bases not matched to a gene; V was cut back by 5 bases and J by 4 bases. The CDR3 region has the DNA TGTGCCAGCAGTCGGGCAAGCGGGATTTACAATGAGCAGTTCTTC. Amino acids: CASSRASGIYNEQFF.

CDR3: CASSPELNTDTQYF. CDR3 DNA sequence: TGTGCCAGCTCCCCTGAACTAAACACAGATACGCAGTATTTT. The rearrangement uses TRBV18 and TRBJ2-3; no clear D gene. The CDR3 is made up of 14 amino acids. Deletions cut 6 bases from V and 2 bases from J, with 12 bases between. CDR1 and CDR2 from the germline V gene are KGHSH and LQKENI.

The rearrangement uses TRBV6-5 and TRBJ1-1, with 9 bases aligning to TRBD1. This CDR3 has 13 amino acids. V was clipped by 6 bases and J by 3 bases; unmatched bases: 2. Germline V gene lookup returns CDR1 MNHEY and CDR2 SVGAGI. CDR3 residues: CASRRTGDTEAFF. The CDR3 bases are TGTGCCAGCAGGAGGACAGGGGACACTGAAGCTTTCTTT.

This sequence joins TRBV5-4 and TRBJ1-2; TRBD1 matches at 10 bases. V lost 4 bases, J lost 5 bases, and 14 bases stayed unmatched. Germline loops: CDR1 SGHNT, CDR2 YYREEE (reference sequence). This CDR3 is built from 17 residues. In DNA, the CDR3 is TGTGCCAGCAGCAGACCGGGACAGGGGTTTACGGATTATGGCTACACCTTC. It translates to CASSRPGQGFTDYGYTF.

The chain uses TRBV30 and TRBJ1-1; no reliable D call. The CDR3 length is 12 residues. The germline V gene encodes CDR1 GTSNPN and CDR2 SVGIG (reference sequence). The germline V and J ends were trimmed by 0 bases and 4 bases, with 6 bases remaining between them. CDR3 nucleotide sequence: TGTGCCTGGAGTGTAATAATCACTGAAGCTTTCTTT. It translates to CAWSVIITEAFF.

This clone was seen once. The chain is built from TRBV18 and TRBJ1-1; the match to TRBD1 covers 8 bases. This CDR3 has 15 amino acids. The V and J ends lost 6 bases and 1 base, in that order; junction bases with no gene match: 7. The V gene's germline CDR1 is KGHSH and CDR2 LQKENI. CDR3 DNA sequence: TGTGCCAGCTCTCGGACAGGGCCGGGGAACACTGAAGCTTTCTTT. Protein sequence: CASSRTGPGNTEAFF.

This clone appeared a few times. The chain links TRBV5-4 to TRBJ1-6; TRBD1 matches at 7 bases. Per the germline V gene, CDR1 is SGHNT and CDR2 is YYREEE (reference sequence). After removal of 4 bases from V and 7 bases from J, the junction contained 5 bases not matched to a gene. CDR3 size: 14 residues. The CDR3 DNA reads as TGTGCCAGCAGCCTGGGCAGGGGGAATTCACCCCTCCACTTT. Protein: CASSLGRGNSPLHF.

J is TRBJ1-2 and V is TRBV9; 11 bases are a match to TRBD1. V trimming: 4 bases; J trimming: 3 bases; junction bases outside the gene matches: 5. CDR3 size: 15 residues. The germline V gene has CDR1 SGDLS and CDR2 YYNGEE. The CDR3 here is CASSPRTGGDYGYTF. The CDR3 DNA follows: TGTGCCAGCAGCCCAAGGACAGGGGGCGACTATGGCTACACCTTC.

The chain employs TRBV5-6 and TRBJ1-1, with 10 positions matching TRBD1. CDR1 and CDR2 (germline): SGHDT, YYEEEE. There are 15 residues in the CDR3. V lost 3 bases and J lost 5; bases outside the gene matches: 7. The CDR3 nucleotides are TGTGCCAGCAGCTCGCTGACAGGGGGCATGACTGAAGCTTTCTTT. Translation gives CASSSLTGGMTEAFF.

As regards this clone: One end of the junction is discordant with germline, which a read error may explain. The genes are TRBV4-2 and TRBJ2-7, with 11 bases aligning to TRBD2. The CDR3 spans 15 residues. CDR1 is LGHNA and CDR2 is YNFKEQ in the germline V gene. The CDR3 DNA follows: TGTGCCAGCAGCCCTGGGACTAGCGGAGATTACGAGCGGTACTTC. Protein product: CASSPGTSGDYERYF.

This clone was seen more than once but under ten times. The gene calls are TRBV10-3 and TRBJ1-1, with a tentative D call TRBD1 (6 bases). The CDR3 runs to 15 residues. Germline V gene lookup returns CDR1 ENHRY and CDR2 SYGVKD. Trimming left V 5 bases short and J 2 bases short, with 15 bases between. The CDR3: CAISYKRQANTEAFF. The DNA for the CDR3 is TGTGCCATCAGTTATAAGCGACAGGCAAACACTGAAGCTTTCTTT.

This chain connects TRBV2 to TRBJ1-5; D not certain. Germline V lookup: CDR1 SNHLY, CDR2 FYNNEI. V was trimmed by 1 base and J by 5 bases, leaving 12 bases between them. The CDR3 is 15 amino acids. CDR3 loop: CASSEGSWEYQPQHF. As DNA, the CDR3 is TGTGCCAGCAGTGAAGGGTCTTGGGAGTATCAGCCCCAGCATTTT.

The chain carries TRBV28 and TRBJ2-2; TRBD1 matches 8 bases. The CDR3 covers 16 residues. With 5 bases clipped from V and 0 bases from J, the junction kept 5 bases outside the gene matches. The germline gives CDR1 MDHEN, CDR2 SYDVKM. The CDR3, as DNA: TGTGCCAGCAGTCGGCCGGGACAGGCGAACACCGGGGAGCTGTTTTTT. Translating gives CASSRPGQANTGELFF.

The V and J genes are TRBV10-2 and TRBJ1-5, with D possibly being TRBD1 (6 bases). V gave up 2 bases and J gave up 5 bases, with 10 bases separating them. This CDR3 region has 14 residues. Germline V gives CDR1 WSHSY, CDR2 SAAADI. The DNA for the CDR3 is TGCGCCAGCAGTGAGCCAGGGGCGCATCAGCCCCAGCATTTT. Protein: CASSEPGAHQPQHF.

This clone has a handful of counts. The chain is built from TRBV6-9 and TRBJ2-3; TRBD1 aligns across 10 bases. CDR1 and CDR2 (germline): MNHGY, SVAAGI. With 6 bases clipped from V and 0 bases from J, the junction kept 12 bases outside the gene matches. The CDR3 is made up of 18 amino acids. The CDR3 DNA is TGTGCCAGCAGCTCGAGCCCGGGACAGGGGTCCAGCACAGATACGCAGTATTTT. This sequence encodes CASSSSPGQGSSTDTQYF.

CDR3 sequence (DNA): TGTGCCAGTAACACAGGGGAACGAAATGAGCAGTTCTTC. Residues: CASNTGERNEQFF. The chain combines TRBV19 with TRBJ2-1; 7 bases match TRBD1. Germline trimming cut 7 bases from V and 7 bases from J; bases unmatched to any gene: 7. The CDR3 totals 13 residues. Germline CDR1 is LNHDA and CDR2 is SQIVND (reference sequence).

The chain joins TRBV27 to TRBJ2-1; D might be TRBD1 (6 bases). CDR1 MNHEY and CDR2 SMNVEV come from the germline V gene (reference sequence). V was pared by 5 bases and J by 0 bases, with 8 bases between. This CDR3 has 14 amino acids. CDR3 sequence: CASSGQSSYNEQFF. The CDR3 DNA reads TGTGCCAGCAGTGGACAGAGCTCCTACAATGAGCAGTTCTTC.

This rearrangement joins TRBV30 to TRBJ1-1; D gene unclear. This CDR3 has 13 amino acids. Germline CDR1 is GTSNPN and CDR2 is SVGIG (reference sequence). The CDR3 loop reads CAGKITRFRGPFF. Here the CDR3 DNA reads TGTGCTGGGAAAATTACCCGGTTCCGCGGGCCTTTCTTT.

This chain connects TRBV5-1 to TRBJ2-5; 7 nucleotides agree with TRBD1. V gave up 0 bases and J gave up 2 bases; unmatched junction bases: 4. This CDR3 has 15 amino acids. The germline CDR1 and CDR2 sequences are SGHRS and YFSETQ. The CDR3 DNA reads as TGCGCCAGCAGCTTGGCCAGGGACAGTCAAGAGACCCAGTACTTC. Residues: CASSLARDSQETQYF.

V gene TRBV28 combines with J gene TRBJ2-1; no definite D call. This CDR3 contains 11 residues. CDR1 is MDHEN and CDR2 is SYDVKM in the germline V gene. V shed 7 bases and J shed 6 bases, with 7 bases lying between them. The CDR3 nucleotides are TGTGCCAGCACTAGAACCAATGAGCAGTTCTTC. Translating gives CASTRTNEQFF. Filled out from reference TRBV28 and TRBJ2-1, the complete variable domain reads DVKVTQSSRYLVKRTGEKVFLECVQDMDHENMFWYRQDPGLGLRLIYFSYDVKMKEKGDIPEGYSVSREKKERFSLILESASTNQTSMYLCASTRTNEQFFGPGTRLTVL.

J is TRBJ2-3 and V is TRBV11-2; TRBD2 is a possible D gene (7 bases). Germline lookup yields CDR1 SGHAT and CDR2 FQNNGV. With 5 bases removed from V and 2 bases from J, the gap between germline ends came to 17 bases. The CDR3 sequence is 16 residues long. The DNA for the CDR3 is TGTGCCAGCAGCCCAATGGGGGGGCCCTACACAGATACGCAGTATTTT. Translation gives CASSPMGGPYTDTQYF.

The chain uses TRBV29-1 and TRBJ1-1; no firm D call. The CDR3 sequence is 11 residues long. Germline V gene data show CDR1 as SQVTM and CDR2 as ANQGSEA. V was trimmed by 6 bases and J by 0 bases, leaving 5 bases between them. The CDR3 sequence: CSVQLNTEAFF. The CDR3 DNA reads as TGCAGCGTACAGCTGAACACTGAAGCTTTCTTT.

CDR3 protein: CASSPGTENTEAFF. The DNA for the CDR3 is TGCGCCAGCAGCCCCGGGACAGAGAACACTGAAGCTTTCTTT. The chain employs TRBV5-1 and TRBJ1-1; TRBD1 matches 7 bases. With V trimmed by 4 bases and J by 1 base, 4 bases remained unmatched. Per germline, CDR1 SGHRS and CDR2 YFSETQ. This CDR3 is built from 14 residues. Full variable domain (missing parts from reference TRBV5-1 and TRBJ1-1): KAGVTQTPRYLIKTRGQQVTLSCSPISGHRSVSWYQQTPGQGLQFLFEYFSETQRNKGNFPGRFSGRQFSNSRSEMNVSTLELGDSALYLCASSPGTENTEAFFGQGTRLTVV.